This TCR beta chain was captured by sequencing in a study of shared clonotypes between healthy human individuals. Notes on the study in general: A limitation of the genetic and exposure-history diversity represented arose from few donors. Naive CD4 clonotypes were shared across a few donors at 5% to 6%.

Concerning this clone: The antigen is not known.

V lost 1 base to trimming and J lost 5 bases, with 14 bases between them. Germline CDR1 reads SGDLS; CDR2 reads YYNGEE. CDR3 length: 15 amino acids. The investigators split CD4+ cells into a CD45RA+ naive subset and a CD45RA-negative memory subset. Data came from immunoSEQ multiplex PCR; TCRdb stores just in-frame clones and leaves some out. The data show some 2.4 million clones, with roughly 93% seen just once and about 0.39% held by the top ten. The TCR was taken from a man aged 18 to 35 in good health. Some clones in this sample may be carry-over from other donors' samples. This rearrangement joins TRBV9 to TRBJ2-3; D might be TRBD1 (7 bases). Source material: naive CD4+ T cells from PBMCs. Subset meaning: CD45RA+ positively selected. The DNA for the CDR3 is TGTGCCAGCAGCGTACGACTAGGGACAGTAGATACGCAGTATTTT. Its translation is CASSVRLGTVDTQYF. The complete variable domain, with remaining parts taken from reference TRBV9 and TRBJ2-3, reads DSGVTQTPKHLITATGQRVTLRCSPRSGDLSVYWYQQSLDQGLQFLIQYYNGEERAKGNILERFSAQQFPDLHSELNLSSLELGDSALYFCASSVRLGTVDTQYFGPGTRLTVL.